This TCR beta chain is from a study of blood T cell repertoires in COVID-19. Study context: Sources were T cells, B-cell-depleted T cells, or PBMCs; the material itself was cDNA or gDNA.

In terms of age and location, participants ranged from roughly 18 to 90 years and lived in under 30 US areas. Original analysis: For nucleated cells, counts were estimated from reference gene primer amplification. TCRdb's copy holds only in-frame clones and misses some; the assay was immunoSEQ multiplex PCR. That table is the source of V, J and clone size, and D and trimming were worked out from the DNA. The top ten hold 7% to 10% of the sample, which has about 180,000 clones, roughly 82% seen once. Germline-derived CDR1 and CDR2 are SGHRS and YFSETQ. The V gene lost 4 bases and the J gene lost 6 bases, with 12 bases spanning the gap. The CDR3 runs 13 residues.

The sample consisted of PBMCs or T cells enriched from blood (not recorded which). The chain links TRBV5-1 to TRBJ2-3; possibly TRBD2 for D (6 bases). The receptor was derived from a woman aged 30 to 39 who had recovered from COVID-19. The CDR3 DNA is TGCGCCAGCAGCCCGACGGGGGTGGATACGCAGTATTTT. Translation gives CASSPTGVDTQYF.